These T cell receptor beta chains were read from a single sample in a study of a mutant IDH1 vaccine in newly diagnosed glioma. These receptors' targets are unknown. The repertoire was sequenced with immunoSEQ multiplex PCR; TCRdb's copy has only in-frame clones and lacks some. Seen here are about 54,000 clones, around 80% observed once, and the top ten hold 3.5% to 5%. Sequenced material: PBMCs, taken from a glioma patient whose treatment included an IDH1 peptide vaccine. The receptors originated from a woman aged 18-29 years with glioma. The conserved cysteine and the conserved F or W are not part of the CDR3 here.

j_gene | v_gene | CDR3aa
TRBJ1-1 | TRBV10-3 | AIRPGRLNTEAF
TRBJ2-1 | TRBV25-1 | ASSTGGPYNEQF
TRBJ2-7 | TRBV6-1 | ASSEDYEQY
TRBJ2-7 | TRBV6-4 | ASSEGVGGDEQY
TRBJ1-2 | TRBV19 | ASSISGTGGGYT
TRBJ2-7 | TRBV5-6 | ASSQTSGRAYEQY
TRBJ1-1 | TRBV6-1 | ASSEARGGAREAF
TRBJ2-7 | TRBV5-1 | ASSSGTSFEQY
TRBJ2-7 | TRBV19 | ASSMDGRDYEQY
TRBJ2-1 | TRBV11-3 | ASSFQRPYNEQF
TRBJ1-2 | TRBV12-2 | ASRLVSPRNYGYT
TRBJ1-6 | TRBV5-1 | ASSLAGIRYNSPLH
TRBJ2-5 | TRBV5-1 | ASSSQRGGGKTQY
TRBJ2-3 | TRBV5-4 | ASSLGGSKRDTQY
TRBJ2-1 | TRBV9 | ASSTNGATYNEQF
TRBJ2-7 | TRBV5-1 | ASSEGRIITYEQY
TRBJ1-5 | TRBV19 | ASSISGPGQPQH
TRBJ2-7 | TRBV11-3 | ASSLGDTAVHEQY
TRBJ1-1 | TRBV5-1 | ASSVGRILPTEAF
TRBJ2-7 | TRBV6-5 | ASSYSPASYEQY
TRBJ2-3 | TRBV5-4 | ASSWGQYTDTQY
TRBJ1-1 | TRBV11-1 | ASSLLAGAMNTEAF
TRBJ2-2 | TRBV7-9 | ASRGTGGPGELF
TRBJ2-1 | TRBV6-1 | ASSAPGDPVNEQF
TRBJ2-7 | TRBV6-5 | ASSYGQGPSYEQY
TRBJ2-7 | TRBV5-1 | ASSLVERYEQY
TRBJ2-7 | TRBV18 | ASSPGLAAYEQY
TRBJ2-1 | TRBV6-5 | ASRTGTSVYNEQF
TRBJ1-2 | TRBV27 | ASSFLGQAEYGYT
TRBJ1-2 | TRBV6-5 | ASSGPGPYGYT
TRBJ2-7 | TRBV5-1 | ASSLAGLVYEQY
TRBJ1-4 | TRBV18 | ASSPPRQGSNEKLF
TRBJ2-3 | TRBV10-3 | AISESTGGRTDTQY
TRBJ1-6 | TRBV12-5 | PDRANSPLH
TRBJ1-4 | TRBV19 | ASSTGGTNEKLF
TRBJ2-1 | TRBV5-1 | ASSWGGAESYNEQF
TRBJ2-2 | TRBV7-6 | ASSLSLAPTGELF
TRBJ2-7 | TRBV5-5 | ASSLRRAAHEQY
TRBJ2-7 | TRBV9 | ASSVDPQGGMYEQY
TRBJ2-5 | TRBV5-1 | ASSLSGIRETQY
TRBJ2-7 | TRBV10-1 | ARNYEQY
TRBJ2-5 | TRBV2 | ASSETGTGPKTQY
TRBJ1-2 | TRBV10-3 | AISSYEGAGGYT
TRBJ2-1 | TRBV10-1 | ASSDLTGTNFNEQF